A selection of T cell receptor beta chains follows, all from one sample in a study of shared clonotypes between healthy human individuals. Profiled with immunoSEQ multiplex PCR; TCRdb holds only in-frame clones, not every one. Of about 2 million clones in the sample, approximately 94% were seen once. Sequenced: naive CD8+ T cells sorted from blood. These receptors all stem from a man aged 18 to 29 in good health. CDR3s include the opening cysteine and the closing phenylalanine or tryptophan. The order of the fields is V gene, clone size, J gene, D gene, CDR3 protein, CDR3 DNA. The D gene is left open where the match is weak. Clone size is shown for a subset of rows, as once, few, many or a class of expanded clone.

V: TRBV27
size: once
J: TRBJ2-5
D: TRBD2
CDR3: CASTPLGGAYIQYF
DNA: TGTGCCAGCACTCCGCTCGGGGGGGCGTATATCCAGTACTTC

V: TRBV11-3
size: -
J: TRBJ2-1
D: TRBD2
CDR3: CASSVLAGGEQFF
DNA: TGTGCCAGCAGCGTTCTAGCGGGAGGCGAGCAGTTCTTC

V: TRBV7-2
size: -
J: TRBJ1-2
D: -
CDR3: CASSLGQGKDYGYTF
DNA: TGTGCCAGCAGCTTAGGGCAGGGGAAGGACTATGGCTACACCTTC

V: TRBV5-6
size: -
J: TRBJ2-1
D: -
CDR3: CASRDSKNEQFF
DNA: TGTGCCAGCAGAGACTCCAAGAATGAGCAGTTCTTC

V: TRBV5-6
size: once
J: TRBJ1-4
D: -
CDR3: CASSLVNEKLFF
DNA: TGTGCCAGCAGCTTGGTCAATGAAAAACTGTTTTTT

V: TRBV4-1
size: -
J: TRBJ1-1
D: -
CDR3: CASSQDSRLNLNTEAFF
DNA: TGCGCCAGCAGCCAAGATAGTCGACTCAATTTGAACACTGAAGCTTTCTTT

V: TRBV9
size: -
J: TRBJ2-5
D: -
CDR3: CASSVELEETQYF
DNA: TGTGCCAGCAGCGTAGAACTGGAAGAGACCCAGTACTTC

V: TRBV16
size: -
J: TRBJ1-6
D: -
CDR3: CASSLDSYNSPLHF
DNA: TGTGCCAGCAGCCTCGACAGCTATAATTCACCCCTCCACTTT

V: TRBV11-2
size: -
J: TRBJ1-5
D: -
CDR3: CASSPTSLNQPQHF
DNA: TGTGCCAGCAGCCCCACCAGTCTTAATCAGCCCCAGCATTTT

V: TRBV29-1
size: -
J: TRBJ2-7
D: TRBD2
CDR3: CSPGASGSTYEQYF
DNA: TGCAGCCCCGGTGCTAGCGGGAGCACCTACGAGCAGTACTTC

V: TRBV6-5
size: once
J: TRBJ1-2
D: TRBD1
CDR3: CASSYGQGQGYTF
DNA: TGTGCCAGCAGTTACGGACAGGGCCAGGGCTACACCTTC

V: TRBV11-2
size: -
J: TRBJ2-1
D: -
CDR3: CASSLGAGKNEQFF
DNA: TGTGCCAGCAGCTTAGGTGCGGGGAAGAATGAGCAGTTCTTC

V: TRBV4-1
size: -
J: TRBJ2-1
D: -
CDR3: CASSQDRGLGNGQFF
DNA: TGCGCCAGCAGCCAAGACAGGGGATTGGGCAATGGGCAGTTCTTC

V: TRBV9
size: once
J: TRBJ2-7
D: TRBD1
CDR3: CASSIGTGLSYEQYF
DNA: TGTGCCAGCAGCATCGGGACAGGGCTCTCCTACGAGCAGTACTTC

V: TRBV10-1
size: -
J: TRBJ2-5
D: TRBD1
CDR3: CASSESRQGLETQYF
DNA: TGCGCCAGCAGTGAGTCGAGACAGGGGCTCGAGACCCAGTACTTC

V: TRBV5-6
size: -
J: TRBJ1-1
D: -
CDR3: CASSLVTYMNTEAFF
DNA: TGTGCCAGCAGCTTGGTCACGTACATGAACACTGAAGCTTTCTTT

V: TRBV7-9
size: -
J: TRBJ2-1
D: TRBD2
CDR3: CASSLDFGGSFDNEQFF
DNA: TGTGCCAGCAGCTTAGACTTTGGCGGGAGTTTCGATAATGAGCAGTTCTTC

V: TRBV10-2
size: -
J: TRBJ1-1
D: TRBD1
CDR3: CASRSGTGGEAFF
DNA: TGCGCCAGCAGATCCGGGACAGGAGGTGAAGCTTTCTTC

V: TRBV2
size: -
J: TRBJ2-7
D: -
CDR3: CASSTLTASSYEQYF
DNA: TGTGCCAGCAGTACCCTAACGGCGAGCTCCTACGAGCAGTACTTC

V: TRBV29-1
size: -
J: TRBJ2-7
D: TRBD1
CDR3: CSVEIVGTGGASSPYEQYF
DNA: TGCAGCGTTGAGATCGTGGGGACAGGGGGCGCGTCTAGCCCCTACGAGCAGTACTTC

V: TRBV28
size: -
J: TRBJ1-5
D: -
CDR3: CASSLSVEAGNQPQHF
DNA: TGTGCCAGCAGTTTATCGGTCGAGGCCGGCAATCAGCCCCAGCATTTT

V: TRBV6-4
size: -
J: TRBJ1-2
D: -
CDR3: CASSDGGPYGYTF
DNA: TGTGCCAGCAGTGACGGGGGGCCGTATGGCTACACCTTC

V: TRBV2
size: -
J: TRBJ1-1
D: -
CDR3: CASSEGRGMNTEAFF
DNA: TGTGCCAGCAGTGAGGGACGAGGTATGAACACTGAAGCTTTCTTT

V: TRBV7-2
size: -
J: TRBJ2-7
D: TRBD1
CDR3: CATKPGTGQTYEQYF
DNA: TGTGCCACCAAACCCGGGACAGGGCAAACCTACGAGCAGTACTTC

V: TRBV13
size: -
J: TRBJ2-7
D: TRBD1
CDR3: CASSTRDRALQYF
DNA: TGTGCCAGCAGCACCCGGGACAGGGCGTTGCAGTACTTC

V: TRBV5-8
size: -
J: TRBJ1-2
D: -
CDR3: CASSLEDGYTF
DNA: TGTGCCAGCAGCTTGGAAGATGGCTACACCTTC

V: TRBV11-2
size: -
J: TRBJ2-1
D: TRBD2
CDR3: CASSSTSGGAWNEQFF
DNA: TGTGCCAGCAGCTCGACTAGCGGGGGGGCGTGGAATGAGCAGTTCTTC

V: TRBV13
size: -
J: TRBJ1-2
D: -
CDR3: CASSPGRDGLYGYTF
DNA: TGTGCCAGCAGCCCCGGACGCGACGGACTTTATGGCTACACCTTC

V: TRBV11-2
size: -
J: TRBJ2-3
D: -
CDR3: CASSPRPTDTQYF
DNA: TGTGCCAGCAGCCCCCGGCCCACAGATACGCAGTATTTT

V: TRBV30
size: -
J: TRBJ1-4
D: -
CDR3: CAWSVLGFNEKLFF
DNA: TGTGCCTGGAGTGTACTGGGGTTTAATGAAAAACTGTTTTTT

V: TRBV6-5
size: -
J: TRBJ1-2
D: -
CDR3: CASSPDAPYGYTF
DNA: TGTGCCAGCAGTCCCGACGCCCCCTATGGCTACACCTTC

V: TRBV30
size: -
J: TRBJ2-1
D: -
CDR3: CAWNPSAATGIEQFF
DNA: TGTGCCTGGAACCCTAGCGCTGCTACGGGCATTGAGCAGTTCTTC

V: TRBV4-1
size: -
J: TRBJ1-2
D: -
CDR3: CASSQDEVEGYTF
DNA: TGCGCCAGCAGCCAAGATGAGGTTGAGGGCTACACCTTC

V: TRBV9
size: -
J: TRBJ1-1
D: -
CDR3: CASTRAALNTEAFF
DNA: TGTGCCAGCACTAGGGCTGCGTTGAACACTGAAGCTTTCTTT

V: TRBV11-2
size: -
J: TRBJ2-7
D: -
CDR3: CASSLGYGSYHEQYF
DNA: TGTGCCAGCAGCTTAGGGTACGGGAGTTACCACGAGCAGTACTTC